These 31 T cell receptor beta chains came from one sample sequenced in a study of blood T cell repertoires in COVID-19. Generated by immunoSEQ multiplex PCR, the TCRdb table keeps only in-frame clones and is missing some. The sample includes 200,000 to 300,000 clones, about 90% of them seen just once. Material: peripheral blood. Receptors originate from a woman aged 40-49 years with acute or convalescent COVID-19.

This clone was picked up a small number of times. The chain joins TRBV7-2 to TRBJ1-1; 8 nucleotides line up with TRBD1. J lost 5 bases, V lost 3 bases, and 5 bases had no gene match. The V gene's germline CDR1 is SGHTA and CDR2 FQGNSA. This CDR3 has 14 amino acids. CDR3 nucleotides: TGTGCCAGCAGCTTCGGACAGGGTATTACTGAAGCTTTCTTT. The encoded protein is CASSFGQGITEAFF. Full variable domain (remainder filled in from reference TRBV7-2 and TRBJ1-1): GAGVSQSPSNKVTEKGKDVELRCDPISGHTALYWYRQSLGQGLEFLIYFQGNSAPDKSGLPSDRFSAERTGGSVSTLTIQRTQQEDSAVYLCASSFGQGITEAFFGQGTRLTVV.

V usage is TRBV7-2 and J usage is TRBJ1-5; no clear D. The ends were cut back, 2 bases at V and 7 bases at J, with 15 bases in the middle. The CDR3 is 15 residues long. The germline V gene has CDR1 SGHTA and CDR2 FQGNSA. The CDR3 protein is CASSLILGSGQPQHF. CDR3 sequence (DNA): TGTGCCAGCAGCTTAATATTAGGGTCGGGGCAGCCCCAGCATTTT.

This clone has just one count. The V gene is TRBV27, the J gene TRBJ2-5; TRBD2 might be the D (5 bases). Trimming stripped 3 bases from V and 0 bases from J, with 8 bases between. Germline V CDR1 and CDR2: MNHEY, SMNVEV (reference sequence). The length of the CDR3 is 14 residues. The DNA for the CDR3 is TGTGCCAGCAGTTTTTTCGGGGACCAAGAGACCCAGTACTTC. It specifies CASSFFGDQETQYF.

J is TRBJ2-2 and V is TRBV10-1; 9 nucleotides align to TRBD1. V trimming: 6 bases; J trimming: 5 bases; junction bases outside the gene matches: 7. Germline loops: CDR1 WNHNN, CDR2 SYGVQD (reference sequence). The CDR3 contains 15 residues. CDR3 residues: CASRSGTGSTGELFF. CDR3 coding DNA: TGCGCCAGCAGATCCGGGACAGGGAGTACCGGGGAGCTGTTTTTT.

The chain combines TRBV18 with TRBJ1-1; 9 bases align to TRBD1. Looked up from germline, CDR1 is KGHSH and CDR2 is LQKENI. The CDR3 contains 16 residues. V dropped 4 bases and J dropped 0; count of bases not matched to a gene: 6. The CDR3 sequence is CASSLWTGALNTEAFF. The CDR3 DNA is TGTGCCAGCTCACTTTGGACAGGGGCGTTGAACACTGAAGCTTTCTTT.

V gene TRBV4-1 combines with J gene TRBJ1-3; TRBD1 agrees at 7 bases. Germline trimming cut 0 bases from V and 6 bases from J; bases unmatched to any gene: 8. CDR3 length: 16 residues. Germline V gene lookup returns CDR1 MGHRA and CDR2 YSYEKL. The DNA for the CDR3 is TGCGCCAGCAGCCAAGACCAGGGACAGTACGTAAACACCATATATTTT. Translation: CASSQDQGQYVNTIYF.

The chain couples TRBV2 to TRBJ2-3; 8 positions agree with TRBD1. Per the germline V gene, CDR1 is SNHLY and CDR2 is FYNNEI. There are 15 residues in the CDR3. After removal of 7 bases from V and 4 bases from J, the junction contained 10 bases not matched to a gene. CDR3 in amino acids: CASIGDRGGADTQYF. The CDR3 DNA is TGTGCCAGCATAGGCGACAGGGGAGGCGCAGATACGCAGTATTTT.

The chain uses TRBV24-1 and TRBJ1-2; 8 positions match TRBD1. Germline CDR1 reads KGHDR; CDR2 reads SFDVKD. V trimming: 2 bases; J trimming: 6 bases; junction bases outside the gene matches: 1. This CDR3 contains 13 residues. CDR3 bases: TGTGCCACCAGTGATTCGACAGGGGATGGCTACACCTTC. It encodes CATSDSTGDGYTF.

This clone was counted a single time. DNA for the CDR3: TGTGCCAGCAGCGCCTTAATTACAGGGACCCATAACTATGGCTACACCTTC. Residues: CASSALITGTHNYGYTF. The chain uses TRBV21-1 and TRBJ1-2; the table assigns TRBD1, which was not confirmed against the DNA. TRBV21-1 constitutes a pseudogene. The CDR3 spans 17 residues.

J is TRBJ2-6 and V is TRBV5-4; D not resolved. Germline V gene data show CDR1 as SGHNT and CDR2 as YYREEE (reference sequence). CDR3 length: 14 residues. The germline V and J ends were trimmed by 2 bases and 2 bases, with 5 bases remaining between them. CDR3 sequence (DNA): TGTGCCAGCAGCTTCCGGGCTGGGGCCAACGTCCTGACTTTC. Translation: CASSFRAGANVLTF.

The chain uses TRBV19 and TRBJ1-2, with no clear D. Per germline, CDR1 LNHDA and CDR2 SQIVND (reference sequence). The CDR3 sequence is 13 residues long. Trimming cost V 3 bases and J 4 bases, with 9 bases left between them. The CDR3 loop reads CASSIRSTYGYTF. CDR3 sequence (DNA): TGTGCCAGTAGTATCCGGTCAACCTATGGCTACACCTTC.

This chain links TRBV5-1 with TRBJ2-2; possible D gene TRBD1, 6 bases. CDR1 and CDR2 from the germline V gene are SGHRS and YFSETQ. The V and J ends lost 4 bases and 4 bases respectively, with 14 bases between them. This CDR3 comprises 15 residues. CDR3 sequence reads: CASSDRDRPTGELFF. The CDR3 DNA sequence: TGCGCCAGCAGCGATCGAGACAGGCCCACCGGGGAGCTGTTTTTT.

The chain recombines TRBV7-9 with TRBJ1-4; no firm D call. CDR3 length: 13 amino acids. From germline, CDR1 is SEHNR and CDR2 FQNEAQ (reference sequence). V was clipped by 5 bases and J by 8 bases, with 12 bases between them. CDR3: CASSTDGKEKLFF. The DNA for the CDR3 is TGTGCCAGCAGCACGGACGGGAAGGAAAAACTGTTTTTT. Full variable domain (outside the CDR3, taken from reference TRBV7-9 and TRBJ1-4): DTGVSQNPRHKITKRGQNVTFRCDPISEHNRLYWYRQTLGQGPEFLTYFQNEAQLEKSRLLSDRFSAERPKGSFSTLEIQRTEQGDSAMYLCASSTDGKEKLFFGSGTQLSVL.

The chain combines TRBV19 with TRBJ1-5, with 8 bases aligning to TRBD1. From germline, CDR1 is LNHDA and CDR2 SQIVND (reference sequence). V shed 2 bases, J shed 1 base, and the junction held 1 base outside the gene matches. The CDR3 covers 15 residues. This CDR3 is CASSISGGSNQPQHF. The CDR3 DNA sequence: TGTGCCAGTAGTATATCAGGGGGCAGCAATCAGCCCCAGCATTTT.

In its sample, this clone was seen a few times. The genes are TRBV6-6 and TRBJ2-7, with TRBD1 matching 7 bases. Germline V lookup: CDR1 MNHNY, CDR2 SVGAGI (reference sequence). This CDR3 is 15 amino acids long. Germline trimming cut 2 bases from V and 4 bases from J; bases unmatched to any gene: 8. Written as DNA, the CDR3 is TGTGCCAGCAGTTACCGTAGACAGGGCCAATACGAGCAGTACGTC. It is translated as CASSYRRQGQYEQYV.

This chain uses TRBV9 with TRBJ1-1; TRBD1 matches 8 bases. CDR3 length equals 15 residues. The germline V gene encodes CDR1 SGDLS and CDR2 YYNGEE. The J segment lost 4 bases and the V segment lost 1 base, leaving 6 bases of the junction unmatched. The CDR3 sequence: CASSVTPDRATEAFF. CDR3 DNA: TGTGCCAGCAGCGTAACCCCGGACAGGGCCACTGAAGCTTTCTTT.

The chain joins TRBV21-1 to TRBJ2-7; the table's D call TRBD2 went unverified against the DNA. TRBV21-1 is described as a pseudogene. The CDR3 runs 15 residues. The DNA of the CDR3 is TGTGCCAGCAGCCATCGGGACTTAAACTCCTACGAGCAGTACGTC. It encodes CASSHRDLNSYEQYV.

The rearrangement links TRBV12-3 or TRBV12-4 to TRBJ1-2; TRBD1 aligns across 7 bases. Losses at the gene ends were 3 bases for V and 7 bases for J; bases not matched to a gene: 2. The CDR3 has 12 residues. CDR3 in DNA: TGTGCCAGCAGTTTTCAGGGGGGTGGCTACACCTTC. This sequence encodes CASSFQGGGYTF.

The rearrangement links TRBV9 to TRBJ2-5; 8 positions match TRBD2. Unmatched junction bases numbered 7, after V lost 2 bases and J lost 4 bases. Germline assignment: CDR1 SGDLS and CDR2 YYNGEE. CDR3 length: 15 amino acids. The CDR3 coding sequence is TGTGCCAGCAGCGTTGCGGGGGGACCCCCAGAGACCCAGTACTTC. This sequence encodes CASSVAGGPPETQYF.

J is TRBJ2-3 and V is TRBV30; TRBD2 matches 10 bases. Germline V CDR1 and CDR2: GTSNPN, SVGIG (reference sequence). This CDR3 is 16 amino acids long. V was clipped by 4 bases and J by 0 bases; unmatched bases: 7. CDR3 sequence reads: CAWTLSGGASTDTQYF. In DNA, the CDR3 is TGTGCCTGGACTTTGAGCGGGGGGGCGAGCACAGATACGCAGTATTTT.

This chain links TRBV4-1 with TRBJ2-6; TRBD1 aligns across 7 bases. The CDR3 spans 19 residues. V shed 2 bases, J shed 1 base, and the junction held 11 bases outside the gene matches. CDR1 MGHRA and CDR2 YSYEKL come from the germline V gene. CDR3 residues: CASSQRQGQALSGANVLTF. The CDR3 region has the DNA TGCGCCAGCAGCCAACGCCAAGGACAGGCGTTGTCTGGGGCCAACGTCCTGACTTTC.

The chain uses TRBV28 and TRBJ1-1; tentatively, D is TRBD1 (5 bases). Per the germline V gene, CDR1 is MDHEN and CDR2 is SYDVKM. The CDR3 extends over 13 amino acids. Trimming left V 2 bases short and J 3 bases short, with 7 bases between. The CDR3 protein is CASSLQGYTEAFF. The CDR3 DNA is TGTGCCAGCAGTTTACAGGGTTACACTGAAGCTTTCTTT.

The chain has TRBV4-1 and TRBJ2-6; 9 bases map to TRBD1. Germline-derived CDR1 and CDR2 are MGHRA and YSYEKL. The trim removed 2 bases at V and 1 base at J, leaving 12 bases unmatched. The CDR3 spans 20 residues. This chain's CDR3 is CASSQLPRQGVGSGANVLTF. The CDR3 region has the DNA TGCGCCAGCAGCCAACTACCTCGACAGGGGGTAGGGTCTGGGGCCAACGTCCTGACTTTC.

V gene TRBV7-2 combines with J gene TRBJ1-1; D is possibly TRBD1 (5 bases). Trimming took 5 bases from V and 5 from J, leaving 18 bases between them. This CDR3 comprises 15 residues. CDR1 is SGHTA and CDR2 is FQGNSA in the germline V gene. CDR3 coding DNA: TGTGCCAGCAGCCCCTTCGGGGGGGGAGGAACTGAAGCTTTCTTT. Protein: CASSPFGGGGTEAFF.

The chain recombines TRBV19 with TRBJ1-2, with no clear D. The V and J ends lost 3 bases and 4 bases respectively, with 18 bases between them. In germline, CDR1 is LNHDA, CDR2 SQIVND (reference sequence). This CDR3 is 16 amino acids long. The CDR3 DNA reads TGTGCCAGTAGTATGAATACGGAACTACTTTCCTATGGCTACACCTTC. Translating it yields CASSMNTELLSYGYTF.

CDR3 DNA sequence: TGTGCCACCAGCAGGGGGCCAGGGGGCGGTTCACCCCTCCACTTT. Translating gives CATSRGPGGGSPLHF. The chain carries TRBV15 and TRBJ1-6, with 8 bases aligning to TRBD1. The CDR3 covers 15 residues. Germline loops: CDR1 LNHNV, CDR2 YYDKDF (reference sequence). The trim removed 3 bases at V and 9 bases at J, leaving 7 bases unmatched.

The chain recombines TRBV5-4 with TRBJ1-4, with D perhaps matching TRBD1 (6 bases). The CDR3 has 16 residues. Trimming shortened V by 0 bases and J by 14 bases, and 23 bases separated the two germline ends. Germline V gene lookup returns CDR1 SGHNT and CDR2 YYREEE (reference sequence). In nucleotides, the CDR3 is TGTGCCAGCAGCTTGGGGTCAATTAAGGGAACAGGGCCGCTGTTTTTT. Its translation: CASSLGSIKGTGPLFF.

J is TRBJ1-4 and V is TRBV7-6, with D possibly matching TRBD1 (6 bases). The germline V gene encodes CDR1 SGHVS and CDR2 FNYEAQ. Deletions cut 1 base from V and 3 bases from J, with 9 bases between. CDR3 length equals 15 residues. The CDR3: CASSLGQASNEKLFF. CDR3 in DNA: TGTGCCAGCAGCTTAGGACAGGCTTCTAATGAAAAACTGTTTTTT.

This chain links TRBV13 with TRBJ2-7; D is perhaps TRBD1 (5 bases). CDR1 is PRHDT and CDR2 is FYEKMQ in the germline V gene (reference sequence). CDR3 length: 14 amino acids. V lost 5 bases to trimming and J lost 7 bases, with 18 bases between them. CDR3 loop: CASSPPDRRREQYV. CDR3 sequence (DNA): TGTGCCAGCAGCCCCCCCGACAGACGTAGGGAGCAGTACGTC.

For the CDR3, the DNA is TGTGCCAGCACACAGTCCAAAAACATTCAGTACTTC. This gives the protein CASTQSKNIQYF. This chain uses TRBV2 with TRBJ2-4, with D unclear. This CDR3 has 12 amino acids. V dropped 7 bases and J dropped 2 bases, with 6 bases sitting between them. The germline V gene has CDR1 SNHLY and CDR2 FYNNEI.

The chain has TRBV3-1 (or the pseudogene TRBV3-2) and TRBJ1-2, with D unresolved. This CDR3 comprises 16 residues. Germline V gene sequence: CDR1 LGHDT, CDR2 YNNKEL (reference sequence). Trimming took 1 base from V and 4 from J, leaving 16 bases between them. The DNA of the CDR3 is TGTGCCAGCAGCCAAGTCGCGCGGGGAAGTCCCTATGGCTACACCTTC. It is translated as CASSQVARGSPYGYTF.